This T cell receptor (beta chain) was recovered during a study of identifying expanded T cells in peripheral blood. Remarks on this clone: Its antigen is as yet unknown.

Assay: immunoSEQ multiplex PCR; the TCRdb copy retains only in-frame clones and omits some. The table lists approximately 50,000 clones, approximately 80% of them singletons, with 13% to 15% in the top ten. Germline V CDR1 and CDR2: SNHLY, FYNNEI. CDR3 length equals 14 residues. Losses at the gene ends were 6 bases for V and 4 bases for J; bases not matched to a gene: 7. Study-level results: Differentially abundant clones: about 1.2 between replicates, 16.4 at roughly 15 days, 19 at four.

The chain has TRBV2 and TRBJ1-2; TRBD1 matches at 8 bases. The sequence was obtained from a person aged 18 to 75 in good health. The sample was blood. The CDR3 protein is CASSGQGIGYGYTF. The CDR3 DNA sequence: TGTGCCAGCAGCGGACAGGGAATAGGCTATGGCTACACCTTC.